The sample holds a few counts of the clone carrying this T cell receptor (beta chain). Its antigen remains unknown. The CDR3 has 13 residues. The junction had 3 bases not matched to a gene; V was cut back by 8 bases and J by 2 bases. CDR1 MNHNS and CDR2 SASEGT come from the germline V gene. The data stem from a study of T cells in Graves' hyperthyroidism and ophthalmopathy. General observations from the study: The blood repertoire included most of the expanded thyroid clonotypes above 0.001.

Clinical symptoms, serum thyroxine, TRAb, thyroid ultrasound and orbital computed tomography established diagnosis. Cells are PBMCs isolated from more than 8.5 ml of fresh blood. Amplified TCR beta CDR3 regions came from RNA transcripts. HTBI primers were employed in a first-round RT-PCR of the TCR CDR3. TCRdb used MiXCR to reprocess the multiplex PCR reads, holding one entry per CDR3 protein. The sample records hundreds of thousands of distinct CDR3 sequences, 12% to 15% being singletons. The chain has TRBV6-1 and TRBJ2-1, with TRBD1 identical over 7 bases. Sequenced material: blood. The receptor's source is a woman aged 18-35 years with Graves' hyperthyroidism. The DNA for the CDR3 is TGTGCCAGCGGAACAGGGGCCTACAATGAGCAGTTCTTC. Its translation: CASGTGAYNEQFF.